The 4 T cell receptor beta chains presented below share a single source sample, sequenced in a study of blood T cell repertoires in COVID-19. Using immunoSEQ multiplex PCR, the repertoire was profiled, and TCRdb retains in-frame clones only, with some absent. The table includes roughly 230,000 clones, approximately 84% detected once. Sequencing was carried out using peripheral blood. These receptors originate from a man aged 50-60 years with acute or convalescent COVID-19.

The rearrangement joins TRBV24-1 to TRBJ1-2, with 7 bases aligning to TRBD1. Unmatched junction bases numbered 7, after V lost 5 bases and J lost 5 bases. Germline CDR1 is KGHDR and CDR2 is SFDVKD. The CDR3 sequence is 14 residues long. CDR3 nucleotides: TGTGCCACCAGTGGAAACAGGGGACCTTATGGCTACACCTTC. Its translation: CATSGNRGPYGYTF.

The chain is built from TRBV7-9 and TRBJ1-3, with 7 bases aligning to TRBD1. The CDR3 loop spans 16 amino acids. The V and J ends lost 2 bases and 4 bases, in that order; junction bases with no gene match: 8. From germline, CDR1 is SEHNR and CDR2 FQNEAQ (reference sequence). The CDR3 DNA follows: TGTGCCAGCAGCTTAACCGGGACAGCAAAAGGAAACACCATATATTTT. Protein sequence: CASSLTGTAKGNTIYF.

This chain links TRBV19 with TRBJ1-5; D perhaps matches TRBD1 (6 bases). The CDR3 runs to 15 residues. Germline V gene data show CDR1 as LNHDA and CDR2 as SQIVND (reference sequence). V was shortened by 3 bases and J by 4 bases, with 13 bases between the two germline ends. The CDR3 nucleotides are TGTGCCAGTAGTATCGGGGGGGCCGGTAATCAGCCCCAGCATTTT. Amino acids: CASSIGGAGNQPQHF.

The chain links TRBV5-5 to TRBJ1-6, with D tentatively TRBD1 (6 bases). This CDR3 comprises 13 residues. V dropped 4 bases and J dropped 8 bases, with 10 bases sitting between them. Germline CDR1 SGHKS, CDR2 YYEKEE (reference sequence). The CDR3 region is CASSIYRDSPLHF. CDR3 nucleotide sequence: TGTGCCAGCAGCATATACAGGGATTCACCCCTCCACTTT.